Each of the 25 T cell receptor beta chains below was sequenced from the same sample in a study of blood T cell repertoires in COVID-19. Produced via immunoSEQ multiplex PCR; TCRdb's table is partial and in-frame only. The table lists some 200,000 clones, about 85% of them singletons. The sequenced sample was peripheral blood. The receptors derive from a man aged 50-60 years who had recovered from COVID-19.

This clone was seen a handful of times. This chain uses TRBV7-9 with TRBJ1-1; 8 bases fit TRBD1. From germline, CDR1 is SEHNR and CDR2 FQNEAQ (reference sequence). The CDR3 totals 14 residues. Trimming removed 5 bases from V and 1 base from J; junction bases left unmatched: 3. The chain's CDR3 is CASSLGQGNTEAFF. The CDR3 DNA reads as TGTGCCAGCAGCCTAGGACAGGGGAACACTGAAGCTTTCTTT.

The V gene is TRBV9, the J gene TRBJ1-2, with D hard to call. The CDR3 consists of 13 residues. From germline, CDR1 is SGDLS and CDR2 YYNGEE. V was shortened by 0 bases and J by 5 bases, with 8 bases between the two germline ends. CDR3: CASSVDEQYGYTF. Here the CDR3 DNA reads TGTGCCAGCAGCGTAGACGAACAGTATGGCTACACCTTC. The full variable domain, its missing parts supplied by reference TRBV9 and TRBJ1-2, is DSGVTQTPKHLITATGQRVTLRCSPRSGDLSVYWYQQSLDQGLQFLIQYYNGEERAKGNILERFSAQQFPDLHSELNLSSLELGDSALYFCASSVDEQYGYTFGSGTRLTVV.

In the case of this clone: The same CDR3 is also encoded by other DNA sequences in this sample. The CDR3 loop reads CASSRQGGNQPQHF. CDR3 in DNA: TGTGCCAGCAGCCGACAGGGTGGCAATCAGCCCCAGCATTTT. This chain joins TRBV6-5 and TRBJ1-5, with TRBD1 matching 7 bases. This CDR3 contains 14 residues. CDR1 is MNHEY, CDR2 SVGAGI, per germline. Trimming cost V 6 bases and J 2 bases; bases outside gene matches: 4.

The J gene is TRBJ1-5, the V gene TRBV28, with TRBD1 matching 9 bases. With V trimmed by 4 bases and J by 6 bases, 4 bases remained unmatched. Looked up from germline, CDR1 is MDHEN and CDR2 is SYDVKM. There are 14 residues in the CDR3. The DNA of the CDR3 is TGTGCCAGCAGTTCCCACAGGGGGCTTCAGCCCCAGCATTTT. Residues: CASSSHRGLQPQHF.

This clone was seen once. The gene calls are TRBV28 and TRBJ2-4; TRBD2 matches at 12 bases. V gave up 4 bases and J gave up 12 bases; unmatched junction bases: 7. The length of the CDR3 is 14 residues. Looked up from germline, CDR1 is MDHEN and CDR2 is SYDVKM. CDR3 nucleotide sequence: TGTGCCAGCAGTTCTAGCGGGAGGGCGATGTCTCAGTACTTC. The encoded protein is CASSSSGRAMSQYF.

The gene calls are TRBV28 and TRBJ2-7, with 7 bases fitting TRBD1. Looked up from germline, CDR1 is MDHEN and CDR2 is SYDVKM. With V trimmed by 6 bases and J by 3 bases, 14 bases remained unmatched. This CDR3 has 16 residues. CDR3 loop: CASSFLDRDLNYEQYF. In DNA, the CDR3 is TGTGCCAGCAGCTTCCTTGACAGGGACCTTAACTACGAGCAGTACTTC.

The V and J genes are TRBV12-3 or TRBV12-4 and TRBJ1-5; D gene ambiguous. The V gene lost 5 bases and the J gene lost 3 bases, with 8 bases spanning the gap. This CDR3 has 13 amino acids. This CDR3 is CASSREYNQPQHF. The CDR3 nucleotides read TGTGCCAGCAGTAGGGAGTACAATCAGCCCCAGCATTTT.

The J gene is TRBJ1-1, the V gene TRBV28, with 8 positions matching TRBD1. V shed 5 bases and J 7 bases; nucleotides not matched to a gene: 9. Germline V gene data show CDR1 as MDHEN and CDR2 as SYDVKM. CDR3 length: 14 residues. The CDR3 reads CASSPLSGGREAFF. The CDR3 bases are TGTGCCAGCAGTCCACTGTCAGGGGGCCGTGAAGCTTTCTTT.

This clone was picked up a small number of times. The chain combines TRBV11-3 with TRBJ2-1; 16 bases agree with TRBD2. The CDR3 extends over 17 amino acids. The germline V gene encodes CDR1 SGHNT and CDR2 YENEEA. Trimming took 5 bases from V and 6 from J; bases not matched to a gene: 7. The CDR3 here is CASSPGTSGRALNEQFF. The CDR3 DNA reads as TGTGCCAGCAGCCCAGGGACTAGCGGGAGGGCCCTCAATGAGCAGTTCTTC.

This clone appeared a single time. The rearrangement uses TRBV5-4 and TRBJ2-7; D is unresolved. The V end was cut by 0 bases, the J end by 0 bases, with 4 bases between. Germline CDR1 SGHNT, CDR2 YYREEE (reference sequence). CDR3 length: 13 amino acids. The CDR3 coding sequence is TGTGCCAGCAGCTTGGGTAGCTCCTACGAGCAGTACTTC. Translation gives CASSLGSSYEQYF.

CDR3 bases: TGTGCCACTCGTCGAGGGTTGAGTAATTCACCCCTCCACTTT. It yields the protein CATRRGLSNSPLHF. The rearrangement uses TRBV15 and TRBJ1-6; D ambiguous. This CDR3 is built from 14 residues. CDR1 and CDR2 (germline): LNHNV, YYDKDF (reference sequence). V was trimmed by 9 bases and J by 6 bases, leaving 15 bases between them. The complete variable domain, with remaining parts taken from reference TRBV15 and TRBJ1-6, reads DAMVIQNPRYQVTQFGKPVTLSCSQTLNHNVMYWYQQKSSQAPKLLFHYYDKDFNNEADTPDNFQSRRPNTSFCFLDIRSPGLGDTAMYLCATRRGLSNSPLHFGNGTRLTVT.

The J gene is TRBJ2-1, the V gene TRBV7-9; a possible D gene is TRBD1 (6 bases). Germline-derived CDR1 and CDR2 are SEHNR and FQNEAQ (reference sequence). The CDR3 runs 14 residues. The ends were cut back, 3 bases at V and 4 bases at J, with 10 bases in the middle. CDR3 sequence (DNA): TGTGCCAGCAGCTTCGAGAGGGGGTACAATGAGCAGTTCTTC. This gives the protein CASSFERGYNEQFF.

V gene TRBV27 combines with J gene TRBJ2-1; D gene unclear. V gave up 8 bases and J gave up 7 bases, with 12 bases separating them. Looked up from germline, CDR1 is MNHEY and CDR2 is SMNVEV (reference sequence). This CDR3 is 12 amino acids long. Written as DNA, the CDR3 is TGTGCCAGCGGCCTCCCATGGAATGAGCAGTTCTTC. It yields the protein CASGLPWNEQFF.

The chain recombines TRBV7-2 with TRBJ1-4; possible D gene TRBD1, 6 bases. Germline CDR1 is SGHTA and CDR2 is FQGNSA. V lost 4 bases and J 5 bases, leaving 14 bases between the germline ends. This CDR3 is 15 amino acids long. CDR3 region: CASSSHGQLNEKLFF. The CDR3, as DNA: TGTGCCAGCAGCTCCCATGGACAGCTAAATGAAAAACTGTTTTTT.

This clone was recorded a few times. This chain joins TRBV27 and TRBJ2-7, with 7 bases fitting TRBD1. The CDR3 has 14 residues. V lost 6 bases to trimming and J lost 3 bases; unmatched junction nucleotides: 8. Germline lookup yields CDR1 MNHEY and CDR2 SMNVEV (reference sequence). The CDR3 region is CASRPDRLNYEQYF. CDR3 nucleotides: TGTGCCAGCAGGCCGGACAGGCTCAACTACGAGCAGTACTTC.

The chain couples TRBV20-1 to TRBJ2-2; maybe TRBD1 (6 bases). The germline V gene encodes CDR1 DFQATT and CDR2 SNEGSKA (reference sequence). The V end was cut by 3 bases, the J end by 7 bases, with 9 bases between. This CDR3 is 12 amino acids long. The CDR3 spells CSASRDIGELFF. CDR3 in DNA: TGCAGTGCTAGTCGGGACATCGGGGAGCTGTTTTTT.

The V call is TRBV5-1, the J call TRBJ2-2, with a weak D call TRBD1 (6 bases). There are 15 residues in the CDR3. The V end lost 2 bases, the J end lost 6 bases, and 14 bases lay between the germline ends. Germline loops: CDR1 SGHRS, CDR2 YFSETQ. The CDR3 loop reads CASSLENRAAGELFF. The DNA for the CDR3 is TGCGCCAGCAGCTTAGAGAACAGGGCCGCCGGGGAGCTGTTTTTT.

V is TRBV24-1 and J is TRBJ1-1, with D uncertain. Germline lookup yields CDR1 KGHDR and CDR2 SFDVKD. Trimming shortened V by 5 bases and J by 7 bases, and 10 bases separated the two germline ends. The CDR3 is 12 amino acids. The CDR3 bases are TGTGCCACCAGTGTGGGGAGCGGTGAAGCTTTCTTT. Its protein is CATSVGSGEAFF.

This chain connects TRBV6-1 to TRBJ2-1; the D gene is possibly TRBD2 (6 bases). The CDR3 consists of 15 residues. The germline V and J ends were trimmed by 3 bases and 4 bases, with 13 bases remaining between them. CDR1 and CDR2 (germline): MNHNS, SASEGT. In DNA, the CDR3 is TGTGCCAGCAGTGAGGTCGGGAGATATTACAATGAGCAGTTCTTC. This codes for CASSEVGRYYNEQFF.

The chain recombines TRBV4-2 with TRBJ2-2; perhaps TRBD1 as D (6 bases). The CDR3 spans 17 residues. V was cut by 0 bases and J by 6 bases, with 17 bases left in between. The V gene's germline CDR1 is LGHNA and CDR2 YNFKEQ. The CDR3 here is CASSQDLGASSSGELFF. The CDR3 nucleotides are TGTGCCAGCAGCCAAGATCTGGGGGCCTCGTCGTCCGGGGAGCTGTTTTTT.

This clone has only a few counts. CDR3: CASKFSGDRDEQFF. The CDR3 DNA follows: TGTGCCAGCAAATTCAGCGGGGATCGGGATGAGCAGTTCTTC. This chain links TRBV28 with TRBJ2-1, with TRBD2 matching 7 bases. The V gene's germline CDR1 is MDHEN and CDR2 SYDVKM. V lost 7 bases to trimming and J lost 8 bases; unmatched junction nucleotides: 11. The CDR3 totals 14 residues.

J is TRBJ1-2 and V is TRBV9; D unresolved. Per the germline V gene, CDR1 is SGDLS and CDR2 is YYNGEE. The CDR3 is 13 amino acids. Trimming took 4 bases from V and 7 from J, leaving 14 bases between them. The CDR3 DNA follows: TGTGCCAGCAGCCCCCCCGAGGGTTTTGGCTACACCTTC. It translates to CASSPPEGFGYTF. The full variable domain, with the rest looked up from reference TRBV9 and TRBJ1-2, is DSGVTQTPKHLITATGQRVTLRCSPRSGDLSVYWYQQSLDQGLQFLIQYYNGEERAKGNILERFSAQQFPDLHSELNLSSLELGDSALYFCASSPPEGFGYTFGSGTRLTVV.

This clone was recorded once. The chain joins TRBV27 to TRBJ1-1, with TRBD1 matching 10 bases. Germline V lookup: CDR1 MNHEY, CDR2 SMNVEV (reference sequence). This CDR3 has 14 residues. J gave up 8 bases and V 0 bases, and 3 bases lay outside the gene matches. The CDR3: CASSLSGQGFEAFF. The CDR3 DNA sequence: TGTGCCAGCAGTTTATCGGGACAGGGGTTCGAAGCTTTCTTT.

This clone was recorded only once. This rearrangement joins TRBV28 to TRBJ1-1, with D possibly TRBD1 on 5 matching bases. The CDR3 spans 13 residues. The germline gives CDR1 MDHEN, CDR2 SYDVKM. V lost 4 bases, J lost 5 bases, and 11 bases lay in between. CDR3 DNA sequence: TGTGCCAGCAGTTCTGCAGGGCGAACTGAAGCTTTCTTT. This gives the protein CASSSAGRTEAFF.

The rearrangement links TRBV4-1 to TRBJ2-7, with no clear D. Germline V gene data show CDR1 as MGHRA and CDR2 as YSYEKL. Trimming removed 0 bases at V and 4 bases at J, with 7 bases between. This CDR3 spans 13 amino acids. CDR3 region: CASSQDLVYEQYF. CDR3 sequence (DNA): TGCGCCAGCAGCCAAGATTTAGTATACGAGCAGTACTTC.